This TCR beta chain was identified during a study of response to subunit inactivated influenza vaccine. V gave up 4 bases and J gave up 11 bases, with 19 bases separating them. The germline CDR1 and CDR2 sequences are MNHNS and SASEGT. The CDR3 totals 14 residues. General study results and limits: Authors suggested seasonal influenza vaccinations each recruit few new T cells.

Comment on this clonotype: The antigen is unknown.

TCRdb reprocessed the RT-PCR reads with MiXCR, giving one entry per CDR3 protein. The repertoire holds hundreds of thousands of distinct CDR3 sequences, approximately 12% seen once, with about 10% in the top ten. The rearrangement links TRBV6-1 to TRBJ2-3; D is ambiguous. Material: PBMCs from blood, obtained on the day of vaccination. The clonotype was recovered from a man aged 50-60 years who received an inactivated influenza vaccine. CDR3 sequence reads: CASSATPGSSMQYF. CDR3 nucleotides: TGTGCCAGCAGTGCAACCCCCGGATCTTCCATGCAGTATTTT.